This TCR beta chain was identified in a study of cytomegalovirus exposure and HLA in healthy donors. Study-level results: An apparent linkage of common viral pathogens to several of the most significant clusters emerged in a later analysis. Among TCR sequences, most were rare, though some public TCRs appeared in many donors. Overall, about 160 TCR beta chains were annotated as cytomegalovirus-associated.

To note about this clone: No antigen is known for it.

Vbeta (60) and Jbeta (13) primers were used in the PCR. Some clones are missing from TCRdb's copy, which holds only in-frame ones; the method was immunoSEQ multiplex PCR. The table gives roughly 50,000 clones; the top ten clones make up about 25% of it. The germline CDR1 and CDR2 sequences are MDHEN and SYDVKM. The CDR3 extends over 15 amino acids. V was clipped by 6 bases and J by 0 bases, with 11 bases between them. The sequence derives from a man aged 35 to 55 in good health and CMV-seropositive. The chain combines TRBV28 with TRBJ1-4, with unresolved D. Sequences were obtained from PBMCs. The CDR3 DNA is TGTGCCAGCAGCCTTGACTCTGCAACTAATGAAAAACTGTTTTTT. Residues: CASSLDSATNEKLFF.